Presented here are 29 T cell receptor beta chains from one specimen sequenced in a study of CD8+ T cells in alopecia areata. Treatment meaning: oral pan-JAK inhibitor, 5-10 mg twice daily. After isolation, RNA underwent reverse transcription to generate cDNA as the sequencing template. The protocol was immunoSEQ multiplex PCR, while the TCRdb copy is restricted to in-frame clones and leaves out a portion. The sample lists hundreds of thousands of clones; around 64% were seen once. The sample consisted of CD4+ T cells sorted from blood, taken at week 52, from a patient treated with tofacitinib. These receptor sequences come from a human donor with alopecia areata.

This clone has just one count. The chain links TRBV7-3 to TRBJ2-7; maybe TRBD2 (5 bases). Germline V gives CDR1 SGHTA, CDR2 FQGTGA. The CDR3 extends over 14 amino acids. V gave up 5 bases and J gave up 0 bases, with 11 bases separating them. The CDR3 spells CASSPRRGSYEQYF. The CDR3 coding sequence is TGTGCCAGCAGCCCTCGCCGGGGCTCCTACGAGCAGTACTTC.

J is TRBJ2-3 and V is TRBV9; D is perhaps TRBD2 (6 bases). In germline, CDR1 is SGDLS, CDR2 YYNGEE. The CDR3 has 14 residues. The V end was cut by 0 bases, the J end by 2 bases, with 7 bases between. CDR3 sequence: CASSVAGDTDTQYF. The CDR3 nucleotides read TGTGCCAGCAGCGTAGCGGGAGACACAGATACGCAGTATTTT.

The chain couples TRBV30 to TRBJ1-3; 7 nucleotides match TRBD1. The CDR3 runs 14 residues. CDR1 is GTSNPN and CDR2 is SVGIG in the germline V gene (reference sequence). J gave up 0 bases and V 3 bases, and 2 bases lay outside the gene matches. The CDR3: CAWSRTGSGNTIYF. CDR3 sequence (DNA): TGTGCCTGGAGCCGGACAGGCTCTGGAAACACCATATATTTT.

This clone was picked up a small number of times. This chain joins TRBV10-3 and TRBJ2-6, with D unresolved. Trimming took 0 bases from V and 2 from J, leaving 11 bases between them. Germline V gene sequence: CDR1 ENHRY, CDR2 SYGVKD. This CDR3 spans 17 amino acids. The CDR3 sequence is CAISESTGPAGANVLTF. CDR3 bases: TGTGCCATCAGTGAGTCGACGGGTCCAGCTGGGGCCAACGTCCTGACTTTC.

This sequence joins TRBV25-1 and TRBJ2-7, with unresolved D. The CDR3 is 12 amino acids. Germline assignment: CDR1 MGHDK and CDR2 SYGVNS. The V gene lost 1 base and the J gene lost 4 bases, with 5 bases spanning the gap. The CDR3, as DNA: TGTGCCAGCAGTGAATTAGGTTACGAGCAGTACTTC. Translated: CASSELGYEQYF.

The chain carries TRBV7-2 and TRBJ2-7, with 7 bases identical to TRBD2. Unmatched junction bases numbered 4, after V lost 7 bases and J lost 1 base. The V gene's germline CDR1 is SGHTA and CDR2 FQGNSA. The CDR3 consists of 13 residues. CDR3 coding DNA: TGTGCCAGCAACGCGGGGGTGTCCTACGAGCAGTACTTC. Its translation: CASNAGVSYEQYF.

This clone was counted between two and nine times. The V call is TRBV29-1, the J call TRBJ2-5; 9 positions match TRBD2. Germline V lookup: CDR1 SQVTM, CDR2 ANQGSEA. J gave up 5 bases and V 2 bases, and 0 bases lay outside the gene matches. The CDR3 covers 12 residues. DNA for the CDR3: TGCAGCGTTGAACTAGCGGGGGAGACCCAGTACTTC. This gives the protein CSVELAGETQYF.

The V gene is TRBV29-1, the J gene TRBJ2-1; D is unclear. Trimming pared 7 bases from V and 9 bases from J, leaving 13 bases between. The CDR3 covers 11 residues. Per the germline V gene, CDR1 is SQVTM and CDR2 is ANQGSEA. Written as DNA, the CDR3 is TGCAGCGCTCCTAGGGCTGTTGAGCAGTTCTTC. Its translation is CSAPRAVEQFF.

The CDR3 here is CASSSPGANTEAFF. The CDR3 DNA reads TGTGCCAGCAGTTCCCCGGGGGCGAACACTGAAGCTTTCTTT. The chain couples TRBV6-6 to TRBJ1-1; weak D call: TRBD1 (6 bases). The V end was cut by 4 bases, the J end by 1 base, with 10 bases between. The CDR3 has 14 residues. The V gene's germline CDR1 is MNHNY and CDR2 SVGAGI (reference sequence).

This chain joins TRBV2 and TRBJ1-1; 7 bases align to TRBD1. Germline V gene sequence: CDR1 SNHLY, CDR2 FYNNEI. J lost 1 base, V lost 7 bases, and 6 bases had no gene match. The CDR3 is 14 amino acids. The CDR3 spells CASTKDRRNTEAFF. CDR3 in DNA: TGTGCCAGCACGAAGGACAGGAGGAACACTGAAGCTTTCTTT.

This clone has only a few counts. The rearrangement links TRBV7-3 to TRBJ2-2; no reliable D call. From germline, CDR1 is SGHTA and CDR2 FQGTGA. Trimming took off 2 bases at V and 6 bases at J, with 4 bases between the two ends. This CDR3 has 12 amino acids. The CDR3 loop reads CASSLASGELFF. The CDR3 bases are TGTGCCAGCAGCTTAGCTTCCGGGGAGCTGTTTTTT.

This clone was picked up a small number of times. The identical CDR3 is also encoded by other nucleotide sequences in the sample. V and J are TRBV29-1 and TRBJ2-3; D may be TRBD1 or TRBD2 (5 bases each). The CDR3 length is 13 residues. Between the trimmed V and J ends, which lost 6 bases and 0 bases, there was a span of 10 bases. Germline CDR1 SQVTM, CDR2 ANQGSEA. DNA of the CDR3: TGCAGCGTCGGGACGGCTAGCACAGATACGCAGTATTTT. Translating it yields CSVGTASTDTQYF.

As concerns this clone: Other DNA sequences of this sample code for an identical CDR3. The J gene is TRBJ1-5, the V gene TRBV30; D call uncertain. The germline V and J ends were trimmed by 0 bases and 2 bases, with 5 bases remaining between them. In germline, CDR1 is GTSNPN, CDR2 SVGIG (reference sequence). This CDR3 has 13 amino acids. The CDR3: CAWSVVGNQPQHF. The CDR3 DNA sequence: TGTGCCTGGAGTGTGGTTGGCAATCAGCCCCAGCATTTT.

V usage is TRBV19 and J usage is TRBJ1-1; D possibly corresponds to TRBD1 (5 bases). The CDR3 extends over 17 amino acids. The V gene lost 4 bases and the J gene lost 5 bases, with 23 bases spanning the gap. Germline CDR1 and CDR2: LNHDA and SQIVND (reference sequence). CDR3 nucleotide sequence: TGTGCCAGTAGTACTAGGTCTATCGGGGGGAGAGAGACTGAAGCTTTCTTT. Protein sequence: CASSTRSIGGRETEAFF.

The chain couples TRBV11-2 to TRBJ2-7, with TRBD1 matching 9 bases. The CDR3 sequence is 15 residues long. V dropped 5 bases and J dropped 3; count of bases not matched to a gene: 8. Germline CDR1 SGHAT, CDR2 FQNNGV. CDR3 DNA: TGTGCCAGCAGCCCGAGTCCGACAGGGGGCTACGAGCAGTACTTC. Protein product: CASSPSPTGGYEQYF.

This chain uses TRBV18 with TRBJ1-2, with D unresolved. CDR1 and CDR2 from the germline V gene are KGHSH and LQKENI. Trimming pared 3 bases from V and 4 bases from J, leaving 9 bases between. The CDR3 extends over 13 amino acids. CDR3 bases: TGTGCCAGCTCACCGGAGGGAACCTATGGCTACACCTTC. Protein sequence: CASSPEGTYGYTF.

The chain has TRBV5-1 and TRBJ2-2; D remains unclear. The germline V gene encodes CDR1 SGHRS and CDR2 YFSETQ. This CDR3 contains 12 residues. Trimming stripped 4 bases from V and 2 bases from J, with 3 bases between. In DNA, the CDR3 is TGCGCCAGCAGCGCAAACACCGGGGAGCTGTTTTTT. It specifies CASSANTGELFF. The full variable domain, in which reference TRBV5-1 and TRBJ2-2 provide the parts outside the CDR3, is KAGVTQTPRYLIKTRGQQVTLSCSPISGHRSVSWYQQTPGQGLQFLFEYFSETQRNKGNFPGRFSGRQFSNSRSEMNVSTLELGDSALYLCASSANTGELFFGEGSRLTVL.

For the CDR3, the DNA is TGTGCCAGCAGCTTGCTTCGACAGGACCTCTACAATGAGCAGTTCTTC. Protein: CASSLLRQDLYNEQFF. This chain uses TRBV7-9 with TRBJ2-1; tentative D call: TRBD1 (6 bases). Trimming cost V 3 bases and J 3 bases, with 15 bases left between them. The CDR3 extends over 16 amino acids. Germline CDR1 and CDR2: SEHNR and FQNEAQ (reference sequence). Based on the CDR3 plus reference TRBV7-9 and TRBJ2-1, the full variable domain is DTGVSQNPRHKITKRGQNVTFRCDPISEHNRLYWYRQTLGQGPEFLTYFQNEAQLEKSRLLSDRFSAERPKGSFSTLEIQRTEQGDSAMYLCASSLLRQDLYNEQFFGPGTRLTVL.

In this sample, this clone turned up a few times. The rearrangement links TRBV2 to TRBJ1-1; TRBD1 aligns across 9 bases. Germline V CDR1 and CDR2: SNHLY, FYNNEI. V was clipped by 8 bases and J by 0 bases; unmatched bases: 1. This CDR3 is built from 13 residues. The CDR3 nucleotides are TGTGCCAGCCGGACAGGGGTGAACACTGAAGCTTTCTTT. Protein sequence: CASRTGVNTEAFF.

There are a few counts of this clone. The V call is TRBV19, the J call TRBJ2-3; D possibly corresponds to TRBD1 (6 bases). Germline assignment: CDR1 LNHDA and CDR2 SQIVND (reference sequence). Deletions cut 5 bases from V and 5 bases from J, with 11 bases between. There are 13 residues in the CDR3. In DNA form, the CDR3 reads TGTGCCAGTAGTGGTATACAGGGAGATACGCAGTATTTT. Amino acid sequence: CASSGIQGDTQYF.

This clone turned up a few times. Written as DNA, the CDR3 is TGTGCCATCGAAGCCCTCCACTTT. This sequence encodes CAIEALHF. This chain connects TRBV10-3 to TRBJ1-6; no clear D. Per the germline V gene, CDR1 is ENHRY and CDR2 is SYGVKD. Trimming cost V 8 bases and J 14 bases, with 4 bases left between them. The CDR3 is 8 residues long.

V usage is TRBV2 and J usage is TRBJ2-7, with D hard to call. Per the germline V gene, CDR1 is SNHLY and CDR2 is FYNNEI. This CDR3 is built from 12 residues. Trimming removed 6 bases at V and 1 base at J, with 7 bases between. The chain's CDR3 is CASSYRSYEQYF. The DNA for the CDR3 is TGTGCCAGCAGCTATAGGTCCTACGAGCAGTACTTC.

This clone was seen ten or more times. The rearrangement uses TRBV6-6 and TRBJ2-1; TRBD2 might be the D (5 bases). From germline, CDR1 is MNHNY and CDR2 SVGAGI (reference sequence). This CDR3 is 13 amino acids long. V shed 6 bases and J shed 2 bases, with 8 bases lying between them. The CDR3 is CASRREPYNEQFF. The CDR3 nucleotides read TGTGCCAGCAGACGGGAACCCTACAATGAGCAGTTCTTC.

This clone has just a few counts. The rearrangement links TRBV29-1 to TRBJ2-5, with D perhaps matching TRBD2 (5 bases). V lost 6 bases and J lost 3, with 11 bases in between. Germline V gene data show CDR1 as SQVTM and CDR2 as ANQGSEA. This CDR3 has 12 amino acids. CDR3 DNA sequence: TGCAGCGTCCCGGACTGGAAAGAGACCCAGTACTTC. It specifies CSVPDWKETQYF.

The chain combines TRBV6-6 with TRBJ2-5; D gene unclear. Germline assignment: CDR1 MNHNY and CDR2 SVGAGI (reference sequence). V dropped 7 bases and J dropped 4 bases, with 10 bases sitting between them. The CDR3 is made up of 12 amino acids. In DNA, the CDR3 is TGTGCCAGCACCCTGAAAGGAGAGACCCAGTACTTC. This sequence encodes CASTLKGETQYF.

V gene TRBV7-2 combines with J gene TRBJ1-5, with TRBD1 as a possible D gene (6 bases). Per germline, CDR1 SGHTA and CDR2 FQGNSA. The CDR3 sequence is 14 residues long. Trimming shortened V by 3 bases and J by 4 bases, and 10 bases separated the two germline ends. In nucleotides, the CDR3 is TGTGCCAGCAGCTTTAGGGGGGCGAATCAGCCCCAGCATTTT. Its translation: CASSFRGANQPQHF.

This clone appeared once. The chain has TRBV15 and TRBJ1-4; D is ambiguous. V was trimmed by 1 base and J by 0 bases, leaving 6 bases between them. This CDR3 contains 15 residues. Germline V gene lookup returns CDR1 LNHNV and CDR2 YYDKDF (reference sequence). The CDR3 nucleotides read TGTGCCACCAGCAGAGCGCCTCCAACTAATGAAAAACTGTTTTTT. Encoded protein: CATSRAPPTNEKLFF.

The chain has TRBV9 and TRBJ2-7; 7 positions match TRBD1. J lost 4 bases, V lost 4 bases, and 2 bases had no gene match. The length of the CDR3 is 12 residues. Germline V lookup: CDR1 SGDLS, CDR2 YYNGEE. CDR3 sequence: CASSQDRYEQYF. The CDR3 DNA sequence: TGTGCCAGCAGCCAGGACAGGTACGAGCAGTACTTC.

The chain has TRBV18 and TRBJ1-1; tentative D call: TRBD1 (6 bases). This CDR3 has 16 residues. CDR1 and CDR2 (germline): KGHSH, LQKENI. The V end was cut by 1 base, the J end by 1 base, with 13 bases between. CDR3 nucleotide sequence: TGTGCCAGCTCACCACTGTCGGGGGGACAGAACACTGAAGCTTTCTTT. Translating gives CASSPLSGGQNTEAFF.